The 17 T cell receptor beta chains below all came from one sample that was sequenced in a study of T cell clonotyping in hematopoietic cell transplantation (dated by TCRdb to the early 2020s). The library came from the immunoSEQ multiplex PCR assay. The source is immuneACCESS, and TCRdb retained only in-frame sequences with V and J called. Part of the clones is not carried over; for the studies checked, unresolved V genes explain less than half of this, and the remainder is unexplained. The sample table holds roughly 7,000 clones, of which about 91% were seen once. The ten largest clones take up about 7.2% of the sample. In the paper's terms, the time point label means: 100 days after allo-HCT. The source was PBMCs, collected 100 days after allogeneic stem cell transplant. These receptors were collected from a male patient in his late teens or twenties who had an allogeneic stem cell transplant from a related donor, so the T cells may come from the graft donor. Some clones in this sample may be carry-over from other donors' samples.

This chain uses TRBV7-2 with TRBJ1-6; tentative D call: TRBD1 (6 bases). The length of the CDR3 is 16 residues. V was clipped by 5 bases and J by 2 bases, with 13 bases between them. Per germline, CDR1 SGHTA and CDR2 FQGNSA. CDR3 DNA: TGTGCCAGCAGCCAGAGGGGGAGGGCCTATAATTCACCCCTCCACTTT. Translating it yields CASSQRGRAYNSPLHF.

The rearrangement links TRBV6-6 to TRBJ2-7, with D unclear. The germline V and J ends were trimmed by 2 bases and 7 bases, with 12 bases remaining between them. The CDR3 is 13 residues long. The V gene's germline CDR1 is MNHNY and CDR2 SVGAGI (reference sequence). CDR3 amino acids: CASSYLRLGEQYV. CDR3 nucleotide sequence: TGTGCCAGCAGTTACCTTCGTTTAGGGGAGCAGTACGTC.

The rearrangement links TRBV6-4 to TRBJ1-4, with D possibly matching TRBD1 (6 bases). Germline values: CDR1 MRHNA, CDR2 SNTAGT. The V end was cut by 7 bases, the J end by 4 bases, with 13 bases between. CDR3 length equals 14 residues. This CDR3 is CASTYRVGNEKLFF. The CDR3 DNA sequence: TGTGCCAGCACCTACAGGGTGGGTAATGAAAAACTGTTTTTT.

This rearrangement joins TRBV11-1 to TRBJ2-5, with 9 nucleotides matching TRBD2. V lost 5 bases and J lost 5; bases outside the gene matches: 9. From germline, CDR1 is SGHAT and CDR2 FQDESV (reference sequence). This CDR3 is 15 amino acids long. The chain's CDR3 is CASSLTSGLRETQYF. DNA of the CDR3: TGTGCCAGCAGCCTGACTAGCGGCTTGAGGGAGACCCAGTACTTC. The complete variable domain, with remaining parts taken from reference TRBV11-1 and TRBJ2-5, reads EAEVAQSPRYKITEKSQAVAFWCDPISGHATLYWYRQILGQGPELLVQFQDESVVDDSQLPKDRFSAERLKGVDSTLKIQPAELGDSAMYLCASSLTSGLRETQYFGPGTRLLVL.

The chain couples TRBV19 to TRBJ1-2, with 7 bases matching TRBD1. Germline V gene sequence: CDR1 LNHDA, CDR2 SQIVND (reference sequence). The CDR3 runs to 15 residues. The J segment lost 1 base and the V segment lost 9 bases, leaving 11 bases of the junction unmatched. CDR3 sequence: CASTETGRDNYGYTF. The CDR3 region has the DNA TGTGCCAGCACCGAGACAGGGCGGGATAACTATGGCTACACCTTC. The full variable domain, rest sourced from reference TRBV19 and TRBJ1-2, is DGGITQSPKYLFRKEGQNVTLSCEQNLNHDAMYWYRQDPGQGLRLIYYSQIVNDFQKGDIAEGYSVSREKKESFPLTVTSAQKNPTAFYLCASTETGRDNYGYTFGSGTRLTVV.

J is TRBJ2-5 and V is TRBV11-2; no firm D call. Germline lookup yields CDR1 SGHAT and CDR2 FQNNGV. This CDR3 spans 16 amino acids. Trimming stripped 0 bases from V and 3 bases from J, with 14 bases between. CDR3 bases: TGTGCCAGCAGCTTAGATGTAATGGCGACCGAAGAGACCCAGTACTTC. Protein product: CASSLDVMATEETQYF.

The V and J genes are TRBV19 and TRBJ1-2; TRBD1 agrees at 10 bases. The V segment lost 6 bases and the J segment 2 bases; nucleotides outside the gene matches: 12. CDR3 size: 17 residues. Germline CDR1 is LNHDA and CDR2 is SQIVND (reference sequence). The CDR3 nucleotides are TGTGCCAGTAGACCCCGGACAGGGGGTAATTTAAACTATGGCTACACCTTC. It codes for CASRPRTGGNLNYGYTF.

The V call is TRBV7-6, the J call TRBJ2-1; D is ambiguous. The V gene's germline CDR1 is SGHVS and CDR2 FNYEAQ. CDR3 size: 12 residues. Between the trimmed V and J ends, which lost 2 bases and 10 bases, there was a span of 9 bases. The CDR3 loop is CASSLTRGEQFF. The CDR3 DNA reads TGTGCCAGCAGCTTAACGCGTGGGGAGCAGTTCTTC.

This clone has only one observation. In DNA form, the CDR3 reads TGTGCCAGTAGTAGGGGAGTACATCAGCCCCAGCATTTT. This translates into CASSRGVHQPQHF. V gene TRBV19 combines with J gene TRBJ1-5, with D hard to call. This CDR3 has 13 residues. The V end was cut by 4 bases, the J end by 5 bases, with 9 bases between. Germline CDR1 reads LNHDA; CDR2 reads SQIVND (reference sequence).

V usage is TRBV14 and J usage is TRBJ2-1; D ambiguous. Looked up from germline, CDR1 is SGHDN and CDR2 is FVKESK. This CDR3 comprises 15 residues. V was pared by 4 bases and J by 0 bases, with 10 bases between. Here the CDR3 DNA reads TGTGCCAGCAGCCCGATTCCTAGCTCCTACAATGAGCAGTTCTTC. This sequence encodes CASSPIPSSYNEQFF.

The rearrangement uses TRBV7-2 and TRBJ2-1, with a weak D call TRBD1 (6 bases). V was trimmed by 5 bases and J by 4 bases, leaving 12 bases between them. This CDR3 contains 14 residues. Germline CDR1 SGHTA, CDR2 FQGNSA. CDR3 sequence (DNA): TGTGCCAGCAGCACAGAACAGGGTTACAATGAGCAGTTCTTC. Translation gives CASSTEQGYNEQFF.

The chain recombines TRBV5-1 with TRBJ2-1; a weak D match, TRBD2 (6 bases). CDR3 size: 14 residues. Germline values: CDR1 SGHRS, CDR2 YFSETQ. V was pared by 0 bases and J by 7 bases, with 11 bases between. CDR3 coding DNA: TGCGCCAGCAGCTTGGCAGCGGGTGAAAATGAGCAGTTCTTC. Translated, it gives CASSLAAGENEQFF.

The V call is TRBV6-6, the J call TRBJ1-1; D is uncertain. The V and J ends lost 5 bases and 0 bases respectively, with 10 bases between them. The CDR3 runs to 14 residues. Germline lookup yields CDR1 MNHNY and CDR2 SVGAGI (reference sequence). This CDR3 is CASSQDGMNTEAFF. The DNA for the CDR3 is TGTGCCAGCAGTCAGGACGGAATGAACACTGAAGCTTTCTTT.

The chain couples TRBV9 to TRBJ2-1, with 7 bases identical to TRBD2. CDR1 and CDR2 from the germline V gene are SGDLS and YYNGEE. This CDR3 has 15 amino acids. V lost 2 bases and J lost 2; bases outside the gene matches: 4. CDR3 protein: CASSVAGVTYNEQFF. CDR3 coding DNA: TGTGCCAGCAGCGTGGCGGGAGTCACCTACAATGAGCAGTTCTTC.

The chain carries TRBV11-2 and TRBJ2-3; TRBD2 aligns across 13 bases. Germline CDR1 reads SGHAT; CDR2 reads FQNNGV. The CDR3 extends over 18 amino acids. The V gene end was trimmed by 2 bases and the J gene end by 3 bases; junction bases not matched to a gene: 8. CDR3 loop: CASSLKGTSGKGTDTQYF. The CDR3 DNA follows: TGTGCCAGCAGCTTAAAGGGGACTAGCGGGAAAGGAACAGATACGCAGTATTTT.

The CDR3 region has the DNA TGTGCCAGCAGTTACGTGGGCAGAGGCAATGAGCAGTTCTTC. This sequence encodes CASSYVGRGNEQFF. This chain links TRBV6-6 with TRBJ2-1; no clear D gene. The CDR3 covers 14 residues. Germline CDR1 and CDR2: MNHNY and SVGAGI (reference sequence). V was pared by 2 bases and J by 6 bases, with 11 bases between.

This rearrangement joins TRBV7-9 to TRBJ2-5; TRBD1 or TRBD2 may be the D gene (5 bases each). Germline V CDR1 and CDR2: SEHNR, FQNEAQ (reference sequence). Trimming took off 1 base at V and 2 bases at J, with 5 bases between the two ends. The CDR3 consists of 13 residues. The CDR3 protein is CASSLGGQETQYF. The CDR3 coding sequence is TGTGCCAGCAGCTTAGGGGGGCAAGAGACCCAGTACTTC.